This T cell receptor beta chain stems from a study of T cell responses to AZD1222 COVID-19 vaccine. Profiling relied on immunoSEQ multiplex PCR, and the TCRdb table lists in-frame clones only, not all of them. The sample lists 150,000 to 200,000 clones, 94% occurring once. The CDR3 extends over 14 amino acids. The germline V gene encodes CDR1 SGHAT and CDR2 FQNNGV. V gave up 7 bases and J gave up 8 bases, with 18 bases separating them. The receptor was isolated from an adult in good health. The material was peripheral blood, obtained on day 0 of AZD1222 vaccination. V gene TRBV11-2 combines with J gene TRBJ1-3; D is ambiguous. CDR3 protein: CASTLSRGIDTIYF. DNA for the CDR3: TGTGCCAGCACCTTGAGCAGAGGGATCGACACCATATATTTT.